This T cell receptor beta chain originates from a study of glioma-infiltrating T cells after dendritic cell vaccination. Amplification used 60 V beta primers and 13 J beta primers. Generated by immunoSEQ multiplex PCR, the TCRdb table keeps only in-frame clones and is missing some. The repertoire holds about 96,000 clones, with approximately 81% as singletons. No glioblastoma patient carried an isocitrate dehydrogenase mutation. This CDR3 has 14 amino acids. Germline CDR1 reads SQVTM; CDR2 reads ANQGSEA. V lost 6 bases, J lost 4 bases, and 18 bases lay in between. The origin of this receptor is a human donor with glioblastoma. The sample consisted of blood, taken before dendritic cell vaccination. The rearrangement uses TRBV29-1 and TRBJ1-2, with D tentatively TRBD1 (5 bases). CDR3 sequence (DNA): TGCAGCGTCGCACCCCAGGGCAGTCTCTATGGCTACACCTTC. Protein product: CSVAPQGSLYGYTF.